This record covers a single T cell receptor (beta chain). Those enrolled, adults aged roughly 18 to 89 years, came from roughly 22 US areas. These data are taken from a study of blood T cell repertoires in COVID-19. Study-level background: T cells, B-cell-depleted T cells, or PBMCs provided the cDNA or gDNA that served as material.

The assay was immunoSEQ multiplex PCR, and TCRdb's table has in-frame clones only and misses some. The data show roughly 360,000 clones, with approximately 87% seen just once and 0.95% to 1% held by the top ten. V lost 5 bases and J lost 3; bases outside the gene matches: 5. Germline CDR1 and CDR2: MGHDK and SYGVNS. CDR3 length: 15 amino acids. This rearrangement joins TRBV25-1 to TRBJ2-2, with TRBD1 matching 8 bases. This receptor was identified in a woman aged 25 to 39 with acute COVID-19. Sequences were obtained from PBMCs or T cells enriched from blood (not recorded which). In nucleotides, the CDR3 is TGTGCCAGCAGTTCCAGGGGGCGTCACACCGGGGAGCTGTTTTTT. It codes for CASSSRGRHTGELFF.